The clone carrying this T cell receptor (beta chain) was seen a single time. This specimen includes other DNA sequences encoding the same CDR3. This CDR3 contains 14 residues. The V and J ends lost 2 bases and 1 base, in that order; junction bases with no gene match: 2. Germline V gene sequence: CDR1 MNHEY, CDR2 SVGAGI. The sample belongs to a study of cytomegalovirus exposure and HLA in healthy donors. Vbeta (60) and Jbeta (13) primers were used in the PCR. TCRdb's copy holds only in-frame clones and misses some; the assay was immunoSEQ multiplex PCR. The sample has 180,000 or so clones, roughly four fifths seen once.

The chain employs TRBV6-5 and TRBJ2-7, with 7 bases identical to TRBD1. The sample was PBMCs. The clonotype originates from a boy younger than 10 in good health and CMV-seronegative. CDR3 sequence (DNA): TGTGCCAGCAGTTACCGGGACAGTTCCTACGAGCAGTACTTC. This encodes CASSYRDSSYEQYF.